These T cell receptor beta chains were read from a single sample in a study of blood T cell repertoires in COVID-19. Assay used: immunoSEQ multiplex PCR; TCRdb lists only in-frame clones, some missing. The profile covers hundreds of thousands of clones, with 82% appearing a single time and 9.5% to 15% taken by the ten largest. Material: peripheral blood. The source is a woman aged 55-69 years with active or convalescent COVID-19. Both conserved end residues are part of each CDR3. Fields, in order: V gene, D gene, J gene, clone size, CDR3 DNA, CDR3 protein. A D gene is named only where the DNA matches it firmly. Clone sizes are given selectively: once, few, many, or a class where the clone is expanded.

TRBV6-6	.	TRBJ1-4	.	TGTGCCAGCAGTTACTCGGGTGGAGGAAAACTGTTTTTT	CASSYSGGGKLFF
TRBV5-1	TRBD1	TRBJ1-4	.	TGCGCCAGCAGCTTGCTGGGACAGGGGGAAAAACTGTTTTTT	CASSLLGQGEKLFF
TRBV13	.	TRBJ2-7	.	TGTGCCAGCAGCCGCCGCGGGGGCCGGTACGAGCAGTACTTC	CASSRRGGRYEQYF
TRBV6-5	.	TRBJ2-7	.	TGTGCCAGCAGCCACAGGGACATCTACGAGCAGTACTTC	CASSHRDIYEQYF
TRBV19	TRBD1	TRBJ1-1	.	TGTGCCAGTATGGGACAGGGATGGACTGAAGCTTTCTTT	CASMGQGWTEAFF
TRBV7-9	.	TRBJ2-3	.	TGTGCCAGCAGCTTAGTGTCTAGCACAGATACGCAGTATTTT	CASSLVSSTDTQYF
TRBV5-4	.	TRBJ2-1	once	TGTGCCAGCAGCCTAGTGGCCAATGAGCAGTTCTTC	CASSLVANEQFF
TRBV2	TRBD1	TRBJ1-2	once	TGTGCCAGCAGTGAAGAGAGGGGGCCTGACGGCTACACCTTC	CASSEERGPDGYTF
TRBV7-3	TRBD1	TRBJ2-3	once	TGTGCCAGCAGCTTAACAGGACAGGGCGGAGATACGCAGTATTTT	CASSLTGQGGDTQYF
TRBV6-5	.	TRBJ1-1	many	TGTGCCAGCAGCTTCACCGGGGGGAACACTGAAGCTTTCTTT	CASSFTGGNTEAFF
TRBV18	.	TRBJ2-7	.	TGTGCCAGCTCATTCACGACAGACAACTACGAGCAGTACTTC	CASSFTTDNYEQYF
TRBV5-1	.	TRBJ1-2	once	TGCGCCAGCAGCTTTTCCCACAGCATCTATGGCTACACCTTC	CASSFSHSIYGYTF
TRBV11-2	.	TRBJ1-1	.	TGTGCCAGCAGCTTAGGAGGGGGTGGCACTGAAGCTTTCTTT	CASSLGGGGTEAFF
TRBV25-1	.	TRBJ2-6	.	TGTGCCAGCAGGGCCTCTGGGGCCAACGTCCTGACTTTC	CASRASGANVLTF
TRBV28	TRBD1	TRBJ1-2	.	TGTGCCAGCAGCCCGACAGGGCAAATCTATGGCTACACCTTC	CASSPTGQIYGYTF
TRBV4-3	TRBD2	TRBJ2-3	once	TGCGCCAGCAGTTCCATAGCGGGGGGACTAGATACGCAGTATTTT	CASSSIAGGLDTQYF
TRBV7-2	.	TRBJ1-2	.	TGTGCCAGCAGCCCTAGGACTGAGAACTATGGCTACACCTTC	CASSPRTENYGYTF
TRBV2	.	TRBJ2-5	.	TGTGCCAGCCGCCCCCTAGCCGGGGAGACCCAGTACTTC	CASRPLAGETQYF
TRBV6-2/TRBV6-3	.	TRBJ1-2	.	TGTGCCAGCAGCTATCCCGGACAGAGCTATGGCTACACCTTC	CASSYPGQSYGYTF
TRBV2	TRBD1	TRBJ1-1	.	TGTGCCAGCAGGCCAACCCGACAGGGGGAAGCTTTCTTT	CASRPTRQGEAFF
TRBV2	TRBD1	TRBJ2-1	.	TGTGCCAGCAGTGAGAGTCAGGGGGCTCCTTACAATGAGCAGTTCTTC	CASSESQGAPYNEQFF
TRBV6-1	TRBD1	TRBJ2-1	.	TGTGCCAGCAGTGAAGCCGGGACAGGGATGAATGAGCAGTTCTTC	CASSEAGTGMNEQFF
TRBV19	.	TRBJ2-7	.	TGTGCCAGTAGTACCCAGGGGACCTACGAGCAGTACTTC	CASSTQGTYEQYF
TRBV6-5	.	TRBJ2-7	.	TGTGCCAGCAGTTACGACGCCCCCGACAGGTCCTACGAGCAGTACTTC	CASSYDAPDRSYEQYF
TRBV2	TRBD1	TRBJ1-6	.	TGTGCCAGTGCCTCCGGGACAGCGGGCTCACCCCTCCACTTT	CASASGTAGSPLHF
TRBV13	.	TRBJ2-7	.	TGTGCCAGCAGCTCCTGGACAGAGTCCTACGAGCAGTACTTC	CASSSWTESYEQYF
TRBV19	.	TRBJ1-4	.	TGTGCCAGTAGTAAAGGGGTTCGGGAAAAACTGTTTTTT	CASSKGVREKLFF
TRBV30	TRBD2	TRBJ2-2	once	TGTGCCTGGAGTGTACGCAGCGGGGGATACACCGGGGAGCTGTTTTTT	CAWSVRSGGYTGELFF
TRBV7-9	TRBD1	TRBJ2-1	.	TGTGCCAGCACCCCCCGAGGCAGGGGGCGGAACAATGAGCAGTTCTTC	CASTPRGRGRNNEQFF
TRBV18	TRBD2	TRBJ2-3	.	TGTGCCAGCTCACCACCGAGCGGGGGTGGCACAGATACGCAGTATTTT	CASSPPSGGGTDTQYF
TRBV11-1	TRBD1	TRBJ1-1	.	TGTGCCAGCAGCCAGGGACAGGGGCGGGGGAACACTGAAGCTTTCTTT	CASSQGQGRGNTEAFF
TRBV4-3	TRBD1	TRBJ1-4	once	TGCGCCAGCAGCCAAGATAGGGGGACAGGGCGGGGTGAAAAACTGTTTTTT	CASSQDRGTGRGEKLFF
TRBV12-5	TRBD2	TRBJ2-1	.	TGTGCTAGTGGTTCCGGGACTAGCGGTATCAATGAGCAGTTCTTC	CASGSGTSGINEQFF
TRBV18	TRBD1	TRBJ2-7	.	TGTGCCAGCTCAGGACAGGGTCTGGAGCAGTACTTC	CASSGQGLEQYF
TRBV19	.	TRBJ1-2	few	TGTGCCAGTAGCAACAGGGTTTCCAATGGCTACACCTTC	CASSNRVSNGYTF
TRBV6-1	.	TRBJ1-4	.	TGTGCCAGCAGTGACCTGGTTGGGGGGGAAAAACTGTTTTTT	CASSDLVGGEKLFF
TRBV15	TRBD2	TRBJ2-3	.	TGTGCCACCAGCAGGGGGACTAGCCCACGCACAGATACGCAGTATTTT	CATSRGTSPRTDTQYF
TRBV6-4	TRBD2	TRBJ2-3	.	TGTGCCAGCAGTGCAGGATATAGCGGGGTCACAGATACGCAGTATTTT	CASSAGYSGVTDTQYF
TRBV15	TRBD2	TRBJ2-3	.	TGTGCCACCAGCAGAGGGCGGCTAGCGGGGGGGCAGGGTACGCAGTATTTT	CATSRGRLAGGQGTQYF
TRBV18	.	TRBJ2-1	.	TGTGCCAGCTCACCACCCGCGGGGGCCCCTTTAAATGAGCAGTTCTTC	CASSPPAGAPLNEQFF
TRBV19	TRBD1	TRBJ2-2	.	TGTGCCAGTAGTAGGGACAGCAGGGACACCGGGGAGCTGTTTTTT	CASSRDSRDTGELFF
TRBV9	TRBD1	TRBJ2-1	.	TGTGCCAGCAGCGTAGGAGGGGGCCGCGGGTCCTACAATGAGCAGTTCTTC	CASSVGGGRGSYNEQFF
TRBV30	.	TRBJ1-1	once	TGTGCCTGGAGGGGACTCGGGAGAACTGAAGCTTTCTTT	CAWRGLGRTEAFF
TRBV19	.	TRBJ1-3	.	TGTGCCACCGAGGGTGGGCGGTCTGGAAACACCATATATTTT	CATEGGRSGNTIYF
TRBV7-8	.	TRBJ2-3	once	TGTGCCAGCAGCTTATGGGGGCAGTCTTATAGCACAGATACGCAGTATTTT	CASSLWGQSYSTDTQYF
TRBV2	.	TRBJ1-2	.	TGTGCCAGCAGTGACGAGGGTGACTTCTATGGCTACACCTTC	CASSDEGDFYGYTF
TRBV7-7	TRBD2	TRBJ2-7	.	TGTGCCAGCAACAGGGGACTAGCGGATTCCTACGAGCAGTACTTC	CASNRGLADSYEQYF
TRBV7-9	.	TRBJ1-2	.	TGTGCCAGTAGTGGAGGCCCCGCTAACTATGGCTACACCTTC	CASSGGPANYGYTF
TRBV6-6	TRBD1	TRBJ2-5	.	TGTGCCAGCAGGTTTGAGACAGGGAACCAAGAGACCCAGTACTTC	CASRFETGNQETQYF
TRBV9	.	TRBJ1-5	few	TGTGCCAGCAGCCTAAGGGGTTGGAGCAATCAGCCCCAGCATTTT	CASSLRGWSNQPQHF
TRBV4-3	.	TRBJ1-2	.	TGCGCCAGCAGCCAAGAAGGCGGGGATGGCTACACCTTC	CASSQEGGDGYTF
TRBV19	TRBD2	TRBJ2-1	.	TGTGCCAGTATCGGGAGGGGTTGGGAGCAGTTCTTC	CASIGRGWEQFF
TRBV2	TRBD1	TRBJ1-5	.	TGTGCCAGCAGGGACATACAGGGGATTGGCAATCAGCCCCAGCATTTT	CASRDIQGIGNQPQHF